This TCR beta chain was identified in a study of blood T cells in healthy people across ages. There are a few counts of this clonotype. CDR1 is SGHRS and CDR2 is YFSETQ in the germline V gene. CDR3 length: 13 amino acids. V was pared by 7 bases and J by 4 bases, with 15 bases between. The use of a sample-barcoded 5' primer and a J-beta primer mix characterized a second PCR of about 7 to 12 cycles. A single record per CDR3 protein comes from TCRdb applying MiXCR to the 5' RACE reads. The sample includes around 780,000 distinct CDR3 sequences, about a quarter of them seen just once. This sample was shared with a second study, whose subject was T cells of mothers and their children.

Sequenced sample: blood. The sequence came from a boy between 10 and 17 years old in good health. The rearrangement uses TRBV5-1 and TRBJ2-7; a possible D gene is TRBD1 (6 bases). For the CDR3, the DNA is TGCGCCAGCTGTGCCACGGACAGTTACGAGCAGTACTTC. Amino acids: CASCATDSYEQYF.